This T cell receptor (beta chain) emerged from a study of shared T cell receptors in the human thymus. Per germline, CDR1 SGHDT and CDR2 YYEEEE. CDR3 length: 15 amino acids. Trimming took 4 bases from V and 3 from J, leaving 14 bases between them. Assay used: immunoSEQ multiplex PCR; TCRdb lists only in-frame clones, some missing. This table holds tens of thousands of clones, nearly 95% found once. The genes are TRBV5-6 and TRBJ1-5; TRBD1 might be the D (5 bases). This clonotype was sampled from a human donor. Sequencing was performed on thymocytes. This CDR3 is CASSHGQGVNQPQHF. The CDR3 bases are TGTGCCAGCAGCCATGGGCAGGGCGTCAATCAGCCCCAGCATTTT.